This T cell receptor (beta chain) was sequenced for a study of a mutant IDH1 vaccine in newly diagnosed glioma (dated by TCRdb to the early 2020s). For the study in its entirety: Eight vaccinations were administered to patients in weeks 1, 3, 5, 7, 11, 15, 19 and 23, corresponding to visits V03 through V10. For exploratory analyses, about two dozen treated patients had longitudinal TCRB deep sequencing done wherever samples were available. Of the approximately 35 treated patients, approximately 62% were male and approximately 38% were female, and the mean age was roughly 40 years. Peripheral blood was drawn at six visits: V03 (baseline), V05, V07, V10, V12 and V13. Prior to enrollment, standard therapy consisting of radiotherapy alone, temozolomide alone, or radiochemotherapy with temozolomide had been administered to patients, with the combination being received by most patients. Vaccination started 4-6 weeks after radiotherapy alone, or was given together with temozolomide cycles in the groups whose treatment included chemotherapy.

From the cysteine up to the phenylalanine, the CDR3 has a length of 15 residues. Kept here is only the CDR3 DNA, which spans 45 bases and is read in frame from base 1. Germline trimming amounts to 0 bases on V and 4 bases on J, with 3 as the count of junction bases outside the gene matches. In the germline V gene, CDR1 corresponds to SGHRS and CDR2 to YFSETQ. Libraries were constructed by the immunoSEQ multiplex PCR assay. Following the manufacturer's protocol, the hsTCRB Kit was used to amplify rearranged TCR beta chain sequences. Sequencing of TCRB libraries was carried out on an Illumina MiSeq. The published analysis was carried out like this. Demultiplexing, trimming and gene mapping were performed with the kit vendor's proprietary platform. TCRdb took over this immuneACCESS table, retaining in-frame rearrangements with V and J assigned. Such tables are incomplete; in checked studies, under half of the missing clones stem from an unresolved V gene, and the remainder is unexplained. That table supplies the V and J calls and clone size; D and trimming were determined from the DNA. The sample table contains about 40,000 clones; only one count was recorded for roughly 84% of them. The ten largest clonotypes hold 2% to 2.5% of the sample.

General conclusions and limits of the study: Across multiple MHC alleles, vaccine-induced immune responses were seen in around 94% of patients. PBMC samples for TCRB deep sequencing were selected based on availability. No apparent relationship was observed between pseudoprogression and alterations in the top peripheral T cell clonotypes detected by TCRB sequencing. The authors stated that sample limitations prevented analyses of patient blood samples from being reproduced.

Remarks on this clone: No antigen is known for it. Base qualities are not recorded, but no much larger clone differs from it by a single base.

This sample's time point label indicates: week 11, during vaccination. Every vaccine dose consisted of 300 ug of a 20-mer mutant IDH1 peptide in Montanide, administered subcutaneously together with topical imiquimod. Newly diagnosed WHO grade 3 or 4 IDH1-mutant astrocytomas showing loss of nuclear ATRX were present in the donors. The samples were drawn from NOA16, a multicentre, single-arm, open-label phase I trial in Germany that tested a mutant IDH1 peptide vaccine in humans for the first time. The DNeasy Blood and Tissue Kit was used to extract genomic DNA from EDTA blood for TCRB sequencing. The chain is assembled from TRBV5-1 and TRBJ1-3, with TRBD1 identical over 8 junction bases. The starting material was PBMCs, obtained from a glioma patient whose treatment included an IDH1 peptide vaccine. The receptor was derived from a man between 40 and 49 years old with glioma. The bases are TGCGCCAGCAGCTTGGAGGGACAGGTGGGAAACACCATATATTTT. Protein translation: CASSLEGQVGNTIYF.